These 16 T cell receptor beta chains share one sample of origin, sequenced in a study of quantifying T cell responses using KT2 cells. Study overall: cDNA was made from DNase-treated RNA using alpha and beta constant primers.

The cDNA 3' end received a ligated oligonucleotide with a UMI. The first PCR ran roughly 4 cycles with an equimolar RC1.1 and RC1.2 beta primer mix. A single record per CDR3 protein comes from TCRdb applying MiXCR to the UMI-ligation and nested PCR reads. The sample consists of approximately 46,000 distinct CDR3 sequences, 11% of them appearing once. The source material was PBMCs spiked with cells of the T cell clone KT2. Receptors originate from a human donor.

This clonotype was counted only a few times. The chain uses TRBV12-3 or TRBV12-4 and TRBJ1-1, with 7 bases that match TRBD1. The length of the CDR3 is 16 residues. V shed 5 bases and J 0 bases; nucleotides not matched to a gene: 9. CDR3 nucleotides: TGTGCCAGCAGTGAGGGGGGGGACAGCTTGAACACTGAAGCTTTCTTT. It encodes CASSEGGDSLNTEAFF.

The sample holds a few counts of this clonotype. The V call is TRBV7-2, the J call TRBJ2-3, with 8 bases aligning to TRBD2. The V and J ends lost 1 base and 6 bases, in that order; junction bases with no gene match: 6. Germline CDR1 and CDR2: SGHTA and FQGNSA. This CDR3 has 15 amino acids. CDR3: CASSLDGRAGDTQYF. The CDR3, as DNA: TGTGCCAGCAGCTTAGACGGGAGGGCTGGCGATACGCAGTATTTT.

This clonotype was counted only a few times. The germline gene is not matched at one end of the junction; a read error may be the cause. The chain recombines TRBV7-7 with TRBJ2-2; 7 bases agree with TRBD2. This CDR3 has 15 amino acids. Germline V lookup: CDR1 SSHAT, CDR2 FNYEAQ (reference sequence). The CDR3 is CASSLGLTNTGELFF. The CDR3 DNA follows: TGTGCTAGCAGCCTGGGACTAACCAACACCGGGGAGCTGTTTTTT.

This chain uses TRBV12-3 or TRBV12-4 with TRBJ1-1; maybe TRBD1 (5 bases). The CDR3 is 16 amino acids. V was shortened by 4 bases and J by 1 base, with 16 bases between the two germline ends. Here the CDR3 reads CASSSDGGERNTEAFF. DNA for the CDR3: TGTGCCAGCAGTTCAGACGGGGGGGAGAGGAACACTGAAGCTTTCTTT.

This clonotype was seen repeatedly, ten times or more. The gene calls are TRBV3-1 and TRBJ2-7; D not certain. The CDR3 extends over 11 amino acids. V lost 4 bases and J 3 bases, leaving 4 bases between the germline ends. Germline V gives CDR1 LGHDT, CDR2 YNNKEL (reference sequence). CDR3 sequence reads: CASSPGYEQYF. The CDR3 nucleotides are TGTGCCAGCAGCCCCGGCTACGAGCAGTACTTC.

This clonotype occurred many times. The rearrangement links TRBV28 to TRBJ2-2, with 9 bases aligning to TRBD1. J was trimmed by 5 bases and V by 10 bases; bases with no gene match: 5. CDR1 MDHEN and CDR2 SYDVKM come from the germline V gene. This CDR3 has 13 amino acids. CDR3 sequence (DNA): TGTGCCACCTGGACAGGGGAAACCGGGGAGCTGTTTTTT. Translating gives CATWTGETGELFF.

This clonotype came up a few times. The chain couples TRBV18 to TRBJ2-7; D perhaps matches TRBD1 (5 bases). Germline assignment: CDR1 KGHSH and CDR2 LQKENI. V was clipped by 3 bases and J by 0 bases, with 15 bases between them. This CDR3 spans 16 amino acids. The CDR3, as DNA: TGTGCCAGCTCACCGGTCCTTCGGACAAACTCCTACGAGCAGTACTTC. Its protein is CASSPVLRTNSYEQYF.

In this sample, this clonotype turned up many times. The chain has TRBV18 and TRBJ2-5; D might be TRBD2 (5 bases). The length of the CDR3 is 13 residues. V lost 6 bases to trimming and J lost 7 bases, with 15 bases between them. Germline values: CDR1 KGHSH, CDR2 LQKENI. The CDR3 reads CASSPKAEGTQYF. The CDR3 nucleotides read TGTGCCAGCTCCCCTAAGGCCGAGGGGACCCAGTACTTC.

This clonotype has more than one count but fewer than ten. This chain joins TRBV28 and TRBJ2-7, with 8 bases identical to TRBD1. From germline, CDR1 is MDHEN and CDR2 SYDVKM. The CDR3 contains 15 residues. J was trimmed by 6 bases and V by 6 bases; bases with no gene match: 13. CDR3 nucleotide sequence: TGTGCCAGCAGCAACCAGGGGGCCCCCCTGGGCGAGCAGTACTTC. The encoded protein is CASSNQGAPLGEQYF. Together with reference TRBV28 and TRBJ2-7, the CDR3 gives the full variable domain: DVKVTQSSRYLVKRTGEKVFLECVQDMDHENMFWYRQDPGLGLRLIYFSYDVKMKEKGDIPEGYSVSREKKERFSLILESASTNQTSMYLCASSNQGAPLGEQYFGPGTRLTVT.

The chain recombines TRBV30 with TRBJ2-2; no reliable D call. The CDR3 is made up of 14 amino acids. From germline, CDR1 is GTSNPN and CDR2 SVGIG (reference sequence). Trimming shortened V by 1 base and J by 3 bases, and 9 bases separated the two germline ends. Written as DNA, the CDR3 is TGTGCCTGGAGTGAGACTGGTCACACCGGGGAGCTGTTTTTT. Amino acids: CAWSETGHTGELFF.

The chain links TRBV20-1 to TRBJ1-4, with D possibly being TRBD1 (5 bases). Germline values: CDR1 DFQATT, CDR2 SNEGSKA (reference sequence). V was trimmed by 2 bases and J by 8 bases, leaving 9 bases between them. This CDR3 contains 12 residues. CDR3 nucleotides: TGCAGTGCTAGACAGGGTGGGGAAAAACTGTTTTTT. Translated, it gives CSARQGGEKLFF.

CDR3 sequence: CASSRLGGLETQYF. Here the CDR3 DNA reads TGTGCCAGCAGCCGACTCGGGGGGCTGGAGACCCAGTACTTC. The chain is built from TRBV5-4 and TRBJ2-5, with a tentative D call TRBD2 (7 bases). The CDR3 totals 14 residues. CDR1 and CDR2 from the germline V gene are SGHNT and YYREEE (reference sequence). Trimming left V 4 bases short and J 5 bases short, with 15 bases between.

This clonotype was recorded at least ten times. The chain links TRBV13 to TRBJ2-7, with D maybe TRBD2 (6 bases). The CDR3 sequence is 18 residues long. The V gene's germline CDR1 is PRHDT and CDR2 FYEKMQ (reference sequence). V was cut by 5 bases and J by 6 bases, with 29 bases left in between. The CDR3 reads CASSPRFRGRYPGGEQYF. The CDR3 DNA reads TGTGCCAGCAGCCCTCGATTTCGGGGGAGGTATCCCGGCGGCGAGCAGTACTTC.

This clonotype was found many times. V gene TRBV4-1 combines with J gene TRBJ2-7; D might be TRBD2 (6 bases). Trimming took off 1 base at V and 2 bases at J, with 12 bases between the two ends. The CDR3 has 15 amino acids. Germline loops: CDR1 MGHRA, CDR2 YSYEKL. The CDR3 protein is CASSQVSGETYEQYF. The CDR3 DNA follows: TGCGCCAGCAGCCAAGTGTCGGGAGAGACCTACGAGCAGTACTTC.

This chain uses TRBV29-1 with TRBJ2-5, with TRBD2 as a possible D gene (6 bases). Germline V CDR1 and CDR2: SQVTM, ANQGSEA. The CDR3 spans 13 residues. V lost 6 bases and J 4 bases, leaving 15 bases between the germline ends. The CDR3 nucleotides are TGCAGCGTATCACCTGTGGGAGGAGAGACCCAGTACTTC. Its translation: CSVSPVGGETQYF.

This clonotype was detected many times. This rearrangement joins TRBV29-1 to TRBJ1-2; no definite D call. The CDR3 sequence is 12 residues long. Germline lookup yields CDR1 SQVTM and CDR2 ANQGSEA. The germline V and J ends were trimmed by 3 bases and 9 bases, with 14 bases remaining between them. The CDR3 spells CSVDDPMERYTF. For the CDR3, the DNA is TGCAGCGTTGACGATCCCATGGAGCGCTACACCTTC.